These T cell receptor beta chains were read from a single sample in a study of T cells in Graves' hyperthyroidism and ophthalmopathy. TCRdb called the multiplex PCR reads again in MiXCR, with one record for every CDR3 protein. The repertoire holds 500,000 to 750,000 distinct CDR3 sequences, with 13% to 15% as singletons. The sequencing input was blood. The receptors derive from a woman between 18 and 29 years old with Graves' ophthalmopathy. CDR3s include the opening cysteine and the closing phenylalanine or tryptophan. D genes are given only for firm matches. The listing skips clone size in some rows; elsewhere it reads once, few, many or a size class.

d_gene	abundance	v_gene	j_gene	CDR3aa	CDR3nt
-	few	TRBV6-1	TRBJ2-7	CASSRTTLEQYF	TGTGCCAGCAGTCGAACAACCCTCGAGCAGTACTTC
-	-	TRBV30	TRBJ2-2	CGWSVGVYTGELFF	TGTGGCTGGAGTGTCGGCGTTTACACCGGGGAGCTGTTTTTT
-	many	TRBV6-1	TRBJ2-7	CASRGGRRNFYEQYF	TGTGCCAGCAGAGGTGGGAGACGGAACTTCTACGAGCAGTACTTC
TRBD2	few	TRBV19	TRBJ2-7	CASSTPLTSGRAYEQYF	TGTGCCAGTAGTACCCCCCTCACTAGCGGGAGGGCCTACGAGCAGTACTTC
TRBD1	many	TRBV18	TRBJ1-1	CASSPRQGRRNTEAFF	TGTGCCAGCTCACCGCGACAGGGGCGGAGGAACACTGAAGCTTTCTTT
TRBD2	-	TRBV10-3	TRBJ2-1	CAIRAGLAGVGEQFF	TGTGCCATCAGGGCGGGACTAGCGGGAGTCGGTGAGCAGTTCTTC
-	many	TRBV3-1	TRBJ1-1	CASSQDWYRDQLNTEAFF	TGTGCCAGCAGCCAAGATTGGTACAGGGACCAATTGAACACTGAAGCTTTCTTT
TRBD2	-	TRBV6-1	TRBJ2-3	CASSGALAGVGTDTQYF	TGTGCCAGCAGTGGGGCCTTGGCGGGAGTAGGTACAGATACGCAGTATTTT
-	-	TRBV6-1	TRBJ1-6	CASSLPGHNNSPLHF	TGTGCCAGCAGCTTACCGGGACACAATAATTCACCCCTCCACTTT
-	many	TRBV11-2	TRBJ2-1	CASSFSSALRNEQFF	TGTGCCAGCAGTTTTTCTAGCGCCCTAAGGAATGAGCAGTTCTTC
-	few	TRBV19	TRBJ2-3	CASSIRGGQGSTDTQYF	TGTGCCAGTAGTATACGGGGCGGGCAGGGGAGCACAGATACGCAGTATTTT
TRBD2	-	TRBV27	TRBJ2-5	CASSRGLAGERREETQYF	TGTGCCAGCAGTCGGGGACTAGCGGGAGAGAGGAGGGAGGAGACCCAGTACTTC
-	-	TRBV19	TRBJ2-7	CASSATLRASSYEQYF	TGTGCCAGTAGTGCCACCCTCCGGGCCTCCTCCTACGAGCAGTACTTC
-	many	TRBV28	TRBJ1-5	CASSLHRYSNQPQHF	TGTGCCAGCAGCCTACACCGCTATAGCAATCAGCCCCAGCATTTT
-	-	TRBV20-1	TRBJ1-3	CSASFFGFTGNTIYF	TGCAGTGCTAGTTTTTTCGGCTTCACGGGCAACACCATATATTTT
-	many	TRBV27	TRBJ2-1	CASSQRTYNEQFF	TGTGCCAGCAGCCAGCGGACCTACAATGAGCAGTTCTTC
TRBD1	many	TRBV12-3/TRBV12-4	TRBJ1-4	CASSGDRAPREKLFF	TGTGCCAGCAGTGGGGACAGGGCCCCCCGGGAAAAACTGTTTTTT
-	many	TRBV24-1	TRBJ2-2	CATSDSGEATGELFF	TGTGCCACCAGTGATAGCGGAGAGGCCACCGGGGAGCTGTTTTTT
-	-	TRBV6-1	TRBJ2-5	CASSPTYQETQYF	TGTGCCAGCAGTCCGACTTACCAAGAGACCCAGTACTTC
-	many	TRBV12-3/TRBV12-4	TRBJ1-1	CASRNDMNTEAFF	TGTGCCAGCAGAAACGACATGAACACTGAAGCTTTCTTT
TRBD1	many	TRBV7-9	TRBJ2-7	CASSFHRGREIYEQYF	TGTGCCAGCAGCTTTCACAGGGGGCGCGAGATCTACGAGCAGTACTTC
-	-	TRBV28	TRBJ2-3	CASRYRDESDTQYF	TGTGCCAGCAGGTACAGGGACGAATCAGATACGCAGTATTTT
TRBD2	-	TRBV20-1	TRBJ2-1	CSARPSGGYNEQFF	TGCAGTGCTAGACCTAGCGGGGGCTACAATGAGCAGTTCTTC
TRBD1	few	TRBV9	TRBJ2-3	CASSARQGVNPTDTQYF	TGTGCCAGCAGCGCAAGACAGGGAGTAAATCCCACAGATACGCAGTATTTT
TRBD1	many	TRBV7-2	TRBJ2-7	CASSSDRATPSREQYF	TGTGCCAGCAGCTCGGACAGGGCCACCCCTTCGCGCGAGCAGTACTTC
-	-	TRBV6-1	TRBJ2-2	CASSLSPPGSNTGELFF	TGTGCCAGCAGCCTCTCCCCCCCGGGATCGAACACCGGGGAGCTGTTTTTT
-	many	TRBV9	TRBJ2-1	CASSVGITTYNEQFF	TGTGCCAGCAGCGTAGGGATTACGACCTACAATGAGCAGTTCTTC
-	many	TRBV5-1	TRBJ2-3	CASSLRRGADTQYF	TGTGCCAGCAGTTTAAGAAGGGGCGCAGATACGCAGTATTTT
-	few	TRBV9	TRBJ2-3	CASSANLGSGTDTQYF	TGTGCCAGCAGCGCAAACTTGGGATCGGGCACAGATACGCAGTATTTT
TRBD1	-	TRBV19	TRBJ1-6	CASSILDRGDSPLHF	TGTGCCAGTAGTATTCTGGACAGGGGTGATTCACCCCTCCACTTT
TRBD2	many	TRBV11-1	TRBJ2-1	CASRTGGSSEQFF	TGTGCCAGCAGGACGGGGGGGTCTAGCGAGCAGTTCTTC
-	many	TRBV10-3	TRBJ2-7	CAISVTLGEQYF	TGTGCCATCAGTGTGACCCTGGGCGAGCAGTACTTC
-	-	TRBV7-9	TRBJ1-3	CASSSNTIYF	TGTGCCAGCAGCTCCAACACCATATATTTT
-	many	TRBV5-1	TRBJ2-7	CASSLGWGENILYEQYF	TGCGCCAGCAGCTTGGGATGGGGGGAAAATATTCTTTACGAGCAGTACTTC
TRBD1	many	TRBV7-6	TRBJ2-7	CASSLEGTGSYEQYF	TGTGCCAGCAGCTTAGAAGGGACAGGCTCCTACGAGCAGTACTTC
-	-	TRBV6-2/TRBV6-3	TRBJ2-2	CASSSRVATGELFF	TGTGCCAGCAGCTCCCGGGTAGCCACCGGGGAGCTGTTTTTT
-	many	TRBV30	TRBJ1-3	CAWSKGLFGNTIYF	TGTGCCTGGAGCAAGGGGTTATTTGGAAACACCATATATTTT
-	-	TRBV3-1	TRBJ2-3	CASSQDLLQGDTQYF	TGTGCCAGCAGCCAAGATTTGTTACAGGGAGATACGCAGTATTTT
-	-	TRBV3-1	TRBJ2-2	CASSQDWGNTGELFF	TGTGCCAGCAGCCAAGATTGGGGGAACACCGGGGAGCTGTTTTTT
TRBD1	-	TRBV19	TRBJ2-6	CASTFRGQYSGANVLTF	TGTGCCAGTACTTTTAGGGGACAGTACTCTGGGGCCAACGTCCTGACTTTC
TRBD1	-	TRBV11-2	TRBJ2-3	CASSFELGQFSTDTQYF	TGTGCCAGCAGCTTCGAACTGGGACAGTTTAGCACAGATACGCAGTATTTT
-	many	TRBV28	TRBJ2-1	CASSHQGDEQFF	TGTGCCAGCAGTCATCAGGGAGATGAGCAGTTCTTC
TRBD1	many	TRBV28	TRBJ1-2	CASSLDREAAHYGYTF	TGTGCCAGCAGCCTAGACAGGGAGGCGGCGCACTATGGCTACACCTTC
TRBD2	-	TRBV28	TRBJ2-2	CATSASGDTGELFF	TGTGCCACCTCCGCTAGCGGAGACACCGGGGAGCTGTTTTTT
-	many	TRBV29-1	TRBJ2-5	CSVGGGEETQYF	TGCAGCGTTGGTGGGGGAGAAGAGACCCAGTACTTC
TRBD2	few	TRBV19	TRBJ2-3	CASRPGFAGETVGDTQYF	TGTGCCAGTCGCCCAGGTTTCGCGGGGGAAACCGTGGGGGATACGCAGTATTTT
-	many	TRBV29-1	TRBJ2-5	CSVGGETQYF	TGCAGCGTTGGCGGAGAGACCCAGTACTTC
-	-	TRBV7-7	TRBJ2-5	CASSLGRGSQETQYF	TGTGCTAGCAGCTTAGGCAGGGGCAGCCAAGAGACCCAGTACTTC